This T cell receptor (beta chain) was sequenced during a study of T-cell memory formation after mild COVID-19. The length of the CDR3 is 13 residues. V was pared by 6 bases and J by 4 bases, with 6 bases of the junction left unmatched. CDR1 is DFQATT and CDR2 is SNEGSKA in the germline V gene (reference sequence). This clonotype has just a few counts. Its target is not known. Study-level results: Clones that contracted from day 15 to 85 had balanced CD4/CD8; later expanders were CD4+ biased. CD4+ clones that contracted lay mainly in CM and EM; CD8+ ones lay in EMRA.

TCR alpha and TCR beta cDNA libraries carrying sample barcodes and UMIs came from 5'RACE with constant-segment primers. TCRdb used MiXCR to reprocess the 5' RACE reads, holding one entry per CDR3 protein. The top ten clones hold 8.5% to 10% of a sample with 350,000 to 450,000 distinct CDR3 sequences, 20% to 25% of them seen once. This TCR was sampled from an adult woman who had mild COVID-19 (a few samples of this study predate the infection). Cell type and time point are not known. The source material was PBMCs or a T cell subset sorted from them (not recorded which). The V call is TRBV20-1, the J call TRBJ2-7; 10 nucleotides match TRBD2. The CDR3 loop is CSARLAGDYEQYF. DNA for the CDR3: TGCAGTGCCCGACTAGCGGGTGATTACGAGCAGTACTTC.